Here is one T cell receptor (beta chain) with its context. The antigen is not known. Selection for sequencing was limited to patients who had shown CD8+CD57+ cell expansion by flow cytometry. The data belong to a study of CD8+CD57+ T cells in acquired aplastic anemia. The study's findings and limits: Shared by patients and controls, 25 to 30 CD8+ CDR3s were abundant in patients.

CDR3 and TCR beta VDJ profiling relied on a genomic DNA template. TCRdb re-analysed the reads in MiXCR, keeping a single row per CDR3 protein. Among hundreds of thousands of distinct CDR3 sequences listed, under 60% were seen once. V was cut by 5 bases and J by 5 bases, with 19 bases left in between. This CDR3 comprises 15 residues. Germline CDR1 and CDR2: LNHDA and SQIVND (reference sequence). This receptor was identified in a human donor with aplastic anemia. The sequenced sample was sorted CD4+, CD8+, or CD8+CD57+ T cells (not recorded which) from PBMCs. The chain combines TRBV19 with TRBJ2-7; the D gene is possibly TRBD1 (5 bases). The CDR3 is CASSAETAYRNEQYF. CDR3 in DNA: TGTGCCAGTAGTGCCGAGACAGCGTATCGGAACGAGCAGTACTTC.